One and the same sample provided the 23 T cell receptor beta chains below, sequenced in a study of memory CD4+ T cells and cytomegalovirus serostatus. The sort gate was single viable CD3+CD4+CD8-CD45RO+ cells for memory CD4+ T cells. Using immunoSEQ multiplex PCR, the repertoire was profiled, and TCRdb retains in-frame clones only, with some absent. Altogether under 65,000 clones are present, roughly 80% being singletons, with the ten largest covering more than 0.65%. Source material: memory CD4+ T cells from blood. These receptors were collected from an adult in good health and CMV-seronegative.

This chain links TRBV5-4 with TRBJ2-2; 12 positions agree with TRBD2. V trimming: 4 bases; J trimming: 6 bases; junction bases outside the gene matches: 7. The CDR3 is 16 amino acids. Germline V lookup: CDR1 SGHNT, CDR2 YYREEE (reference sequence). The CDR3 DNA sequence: TGTGCCAGCAGCCCCCGACTAGCGGGAGCCGCCGGGGAGCTGTTTTTT. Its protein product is CASSPRLAGAAGELFF.

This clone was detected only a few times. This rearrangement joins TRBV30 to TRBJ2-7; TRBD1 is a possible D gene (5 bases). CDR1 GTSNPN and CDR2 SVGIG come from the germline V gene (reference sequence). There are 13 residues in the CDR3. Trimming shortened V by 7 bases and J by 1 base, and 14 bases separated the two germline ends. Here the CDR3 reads CAFQSSGSYEQYF. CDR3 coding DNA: TGTGCCTTTCAAAGTTCAGGGTCCTACGAGCAGTACTTC.

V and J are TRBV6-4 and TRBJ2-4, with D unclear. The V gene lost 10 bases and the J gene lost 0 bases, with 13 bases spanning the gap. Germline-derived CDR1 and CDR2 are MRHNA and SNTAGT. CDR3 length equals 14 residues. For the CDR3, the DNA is TGTGCCAAAGTCCCGGAACTAGCCAAAAACATTCAGTACTTC. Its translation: CAKVPELAKNIQYF.

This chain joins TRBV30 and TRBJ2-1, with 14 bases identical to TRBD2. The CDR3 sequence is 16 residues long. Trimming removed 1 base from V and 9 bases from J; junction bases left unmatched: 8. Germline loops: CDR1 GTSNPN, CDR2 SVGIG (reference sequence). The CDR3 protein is CAWSGGLAGEFSEQFF. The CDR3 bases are TGTGCCTGGAGTGGGGGACTAGCGGGAGAGTTTAGTGAGCAGTTCTTC.

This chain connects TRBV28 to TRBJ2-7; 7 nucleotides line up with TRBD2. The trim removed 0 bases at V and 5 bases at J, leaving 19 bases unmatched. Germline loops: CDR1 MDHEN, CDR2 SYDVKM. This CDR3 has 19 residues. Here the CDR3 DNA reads TGTGCCAGCAGTTTATGGGGAGGGGCGGGATTTGGGACGGGGAACGAGCAGTACTTC. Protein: CASSLWGGAGFGTGNEQYF.

CDR3 DNA: TGTGCCAGTAGTACTCCGGGACAGAAGACCATGAACACTGAAGCTTTCTTT. Its protein product is CASSTPGQKTMNTEAFF. The genes are TRBV19 and TRBJ1-1; 7 bases are shared with TRBD1. The CDR3 extends over 17 amino acids. Trimming took 4 bases from V and 0 from J; bases not matched to a gene: 11. CDR1 is LNHDA, CDR2 SQIVND, per germline (reference sequence).

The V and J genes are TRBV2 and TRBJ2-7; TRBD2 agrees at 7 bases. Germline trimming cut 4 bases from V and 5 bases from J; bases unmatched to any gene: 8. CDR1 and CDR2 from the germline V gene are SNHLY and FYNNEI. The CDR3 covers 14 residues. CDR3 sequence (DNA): TGTGCCAGCAGTGTAAGGACTAGTATCGACGAGCAGTACTTC. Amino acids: CASSVRTSIDEQYF. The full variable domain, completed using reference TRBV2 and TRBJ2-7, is EPEVTQTPSHQVTQMGQEVILRCVPISNHLYFYWYRQILGQKVEFLVSFYNNEISEKSEIFDDQFSVERPDGSNFTLKIRSTKLEDSAMYFCASSVRTSIDEQYFGPGTRLTVT.

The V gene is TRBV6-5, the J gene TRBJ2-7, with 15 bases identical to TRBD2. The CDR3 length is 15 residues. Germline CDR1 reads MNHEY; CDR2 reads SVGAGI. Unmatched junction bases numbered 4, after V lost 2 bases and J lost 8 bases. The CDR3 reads CASSYKGLAGGKQYF. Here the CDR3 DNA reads TGTGCCAGCAGTTACAAGGGACTAGCGGGAGGCAAGCAGTACTTC.

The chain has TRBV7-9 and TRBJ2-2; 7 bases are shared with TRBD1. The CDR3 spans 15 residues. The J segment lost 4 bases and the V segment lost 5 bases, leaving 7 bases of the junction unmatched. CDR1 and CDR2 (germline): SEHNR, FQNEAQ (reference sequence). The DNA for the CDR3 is TGTGCCAGCAGCGAACAGGGACAGCGCACCGGGGAGCTGTTTTTT. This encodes CASSEQGQRTGELFF. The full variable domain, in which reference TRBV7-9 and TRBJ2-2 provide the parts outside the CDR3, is DTGVSQNPRHKITKRGQNVTFRCDPISEHNRLYWYRQTLGQGPEFLTYFQNEAQLEKSRLLSDRFSAERPKGSFSTLEIQRTEQGDSAMYLCASSEQGQRTGELFFGEGSRLTVL.

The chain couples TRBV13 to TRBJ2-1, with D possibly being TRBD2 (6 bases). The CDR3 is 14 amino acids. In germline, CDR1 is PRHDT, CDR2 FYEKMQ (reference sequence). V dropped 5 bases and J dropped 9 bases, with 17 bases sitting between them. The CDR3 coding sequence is TGTGCCAGCAGCCCCTGGGTAGCGGAGGTTGAGCAGTTCTTC. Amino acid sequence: CASSPWVAEVEQFF.

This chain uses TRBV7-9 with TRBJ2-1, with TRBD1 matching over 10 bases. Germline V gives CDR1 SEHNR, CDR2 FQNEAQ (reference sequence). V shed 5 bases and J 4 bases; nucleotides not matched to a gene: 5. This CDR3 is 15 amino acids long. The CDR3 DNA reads TGTGCCAGCAGCGCGGGACAGGGGTATTACAATGAGCAGTTCTTC. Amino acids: CASSAGQGYYNEQFF.

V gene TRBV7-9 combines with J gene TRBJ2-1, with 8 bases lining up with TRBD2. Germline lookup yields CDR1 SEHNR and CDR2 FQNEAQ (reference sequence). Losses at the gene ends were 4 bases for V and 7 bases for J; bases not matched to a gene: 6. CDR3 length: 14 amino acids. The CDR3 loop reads CASSYYRGGNEQFF. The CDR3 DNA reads TGTGCCAGCAGCTACTACCGCGGGGGGAATGAGCAGTTCTTC.

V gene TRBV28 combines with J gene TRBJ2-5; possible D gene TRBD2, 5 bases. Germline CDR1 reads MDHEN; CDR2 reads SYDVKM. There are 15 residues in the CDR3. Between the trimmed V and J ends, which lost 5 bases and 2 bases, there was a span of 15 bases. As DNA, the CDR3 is TGTGCCAGCAGTCCCCTAGCAGGAAGACAAGAGACCCAGTACTTC. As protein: CASSPLAGRQETQYF.

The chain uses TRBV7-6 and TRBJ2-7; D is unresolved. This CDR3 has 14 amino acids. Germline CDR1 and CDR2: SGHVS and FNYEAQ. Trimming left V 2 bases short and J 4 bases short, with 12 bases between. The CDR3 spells CASSLLGSRYEQYF. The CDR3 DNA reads TGTGCCAGCAGCTTATTGGGCAGTAGGTACGAGCAGTACTTC.

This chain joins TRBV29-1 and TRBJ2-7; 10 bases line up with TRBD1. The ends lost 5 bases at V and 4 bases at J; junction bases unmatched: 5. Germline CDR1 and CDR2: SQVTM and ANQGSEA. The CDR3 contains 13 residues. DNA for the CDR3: TGCAGCGTTAGGACAGGGGGAGGGTACGAGCAGTACTTC. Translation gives CSVRTGGGYEQYF.

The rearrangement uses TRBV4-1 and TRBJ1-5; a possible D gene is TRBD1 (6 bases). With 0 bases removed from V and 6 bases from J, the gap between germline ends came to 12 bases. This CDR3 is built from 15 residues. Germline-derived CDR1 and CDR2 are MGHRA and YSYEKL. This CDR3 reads CASSQDGRGRQPQHF. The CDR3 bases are TGCGCCAGCAGCCAAGATGGTCGGGGGCGTCAGCCCCAGCATTTT.

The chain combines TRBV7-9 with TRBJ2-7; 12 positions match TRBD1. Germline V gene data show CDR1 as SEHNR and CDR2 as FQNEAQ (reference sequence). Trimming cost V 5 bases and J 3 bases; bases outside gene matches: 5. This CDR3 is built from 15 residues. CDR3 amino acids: CASSPGQGAVYEQYF. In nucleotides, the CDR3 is TGTGCCAGCAGCCCGGGACAGGGGGCAGTCTACGAGCAGTACTTC. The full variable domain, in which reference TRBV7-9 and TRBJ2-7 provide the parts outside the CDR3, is DTGVSQNPRHKITKRGQNVTFRCDPISEHNRLYWYRQTLGQGPEFLTYFQNEAQLEKSRLLSDRFSAERPKGSFSTLEIQRTEQGDSAMYLCASSPGQGAVYEQYFGPGTRLTVT.

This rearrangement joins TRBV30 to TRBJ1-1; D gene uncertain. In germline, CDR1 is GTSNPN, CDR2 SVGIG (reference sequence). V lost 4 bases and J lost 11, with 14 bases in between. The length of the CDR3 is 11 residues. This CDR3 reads CAWIVLRSAFF. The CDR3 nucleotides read TGTGCCTGGATAGTCCTCAGGTCGGCTTTCTTT.

The CDR3 spells CASRGTGVGTEAFF. CDR3 nucleotides: TGTGCCAGCAGGGGGACAGGGGTTGGAACTGAAGCTTTCTTT. The chain uses TRBV11-2 and TRBJ1-1; 10 bases map to TRBD1. The CDR3 extends over 14 amino acids. CDR1 SGHAT and CDR2 FQNNGV come from the germline V gene. Trimming took 6 bases from V and 5 from J; bases not matched to a gene: 6.

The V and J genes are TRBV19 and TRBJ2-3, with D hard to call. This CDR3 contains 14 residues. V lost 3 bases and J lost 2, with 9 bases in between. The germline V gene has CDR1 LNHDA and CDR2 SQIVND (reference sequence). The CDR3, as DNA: TGTGCCAGTAGTATCCAAAAATACACAGATACGCAGTATTTT. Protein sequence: CASSIQKYTDTQYF.

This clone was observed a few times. CDR3 nucleotides: TGCGCCAGCAGCCAAGATTGGAGGGAGGGCCAGTCTAGCACAGATACGCAGTATTTT. Translation gives CASSQDWREGQSSTDTQYF. The chain employs TRBV4-1 and TRBJ2-3; TRBD2 matches at 7 bases. Trimming at V came to 0 bases and at J to 0 bases, leaving 12 bases not matched to a gene. The CDR3 runs to 19 residues. Germline assignment: CDR1 MGHRA and CDR2 YSYEKL.

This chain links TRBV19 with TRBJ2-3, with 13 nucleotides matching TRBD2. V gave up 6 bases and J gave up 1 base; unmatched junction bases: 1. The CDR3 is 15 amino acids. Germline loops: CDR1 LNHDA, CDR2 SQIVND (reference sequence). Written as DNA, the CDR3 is TGTGCCAGTAGGGGACTAGCGGGACGCACAGATACGCAGTATTTT. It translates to CASRGLAGRTDTQYF.

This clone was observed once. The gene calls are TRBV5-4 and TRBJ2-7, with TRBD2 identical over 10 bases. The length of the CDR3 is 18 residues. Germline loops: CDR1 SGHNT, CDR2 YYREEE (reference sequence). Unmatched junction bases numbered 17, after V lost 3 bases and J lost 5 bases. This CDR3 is CASSWKSPGLALKDEQYF. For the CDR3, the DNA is TGTGCCAGCAGCTGGAAGAGCCCGGGACTAGCGCTAAAGGACGAGCAGTACTTC. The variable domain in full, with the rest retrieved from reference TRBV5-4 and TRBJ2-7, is ETGVTQSPTHLIKTRGQQVTLRCSSQSGHNTVSWYQQALGQGPQFIFQYYREEENGRGNFPPRFSGLQFPNYSSELNVNALELDDSALYLCASSWKSPGLALKDEQYFGPGTRLTVT.